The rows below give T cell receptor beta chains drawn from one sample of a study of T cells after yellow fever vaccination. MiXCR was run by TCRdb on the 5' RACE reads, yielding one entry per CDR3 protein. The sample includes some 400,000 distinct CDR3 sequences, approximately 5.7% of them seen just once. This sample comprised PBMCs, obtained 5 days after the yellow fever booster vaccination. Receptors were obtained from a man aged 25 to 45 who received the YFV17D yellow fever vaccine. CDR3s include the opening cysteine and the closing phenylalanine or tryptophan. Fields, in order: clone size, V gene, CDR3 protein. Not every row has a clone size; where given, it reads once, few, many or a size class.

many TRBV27 CASSFQSGPQGQHF
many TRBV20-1 CSARVEGEQYF
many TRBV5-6 CASTGSGPEQYF
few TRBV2 CASSFAGTSGRVSYNEQFF
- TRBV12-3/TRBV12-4 CASSPMGSTYNEQFF
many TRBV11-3 CASSLDTSGIEQFF
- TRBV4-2 CASSPRTGGHSEQFF
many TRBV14 CASSQEAGDEQFF
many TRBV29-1 CSGGTTNTEAFF
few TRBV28 CASSLLGRGDEQYF
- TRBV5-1 CASSLERAGGVEQFF
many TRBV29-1 CSVGGPAGELFF
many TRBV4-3 CASSHPPGASGGSSYNEQFF
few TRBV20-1 CSAGQGILKNGYTF
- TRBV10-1 CASSRGTSGRLNEQFF
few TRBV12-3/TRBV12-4 CASSLGPREFRETQYF
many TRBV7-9 CASSPFLTTGPSYGYTF
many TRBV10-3 CAIRTLENEKLFF
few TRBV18 CASSPGAASGNTIYF
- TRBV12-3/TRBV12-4 CASSHRGASSYEQYF
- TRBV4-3 CASSQETEQFF
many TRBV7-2 CASSPRADSYEQYF
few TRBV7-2 CASSVRDRVRSPLHF
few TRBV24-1 CATSDNISEQFF
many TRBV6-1 CASRRLGQGNDEQFF
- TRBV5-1 CASSPGGTTYTGELFF
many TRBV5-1 CASSLAAGAYEQYF
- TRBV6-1 CASSQSGRRTDTQYF
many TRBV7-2 CASNLGGALYSPLHF